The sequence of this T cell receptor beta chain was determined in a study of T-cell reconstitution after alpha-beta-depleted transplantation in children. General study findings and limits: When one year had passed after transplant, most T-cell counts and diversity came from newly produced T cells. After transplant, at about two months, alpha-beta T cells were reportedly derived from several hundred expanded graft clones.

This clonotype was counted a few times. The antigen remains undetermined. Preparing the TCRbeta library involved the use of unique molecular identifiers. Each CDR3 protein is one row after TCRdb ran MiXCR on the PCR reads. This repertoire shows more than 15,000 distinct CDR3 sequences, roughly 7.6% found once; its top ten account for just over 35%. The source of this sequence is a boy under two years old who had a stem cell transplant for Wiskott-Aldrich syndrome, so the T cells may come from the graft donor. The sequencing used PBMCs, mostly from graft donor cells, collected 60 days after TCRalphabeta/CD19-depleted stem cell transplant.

This CDR3 is CASSESYQGEQFF. In nucleotides, the CDR3 is TGTGCCAGCAGTGAATCGTACCAAGGGGAGCAGTTCTTC. V and J are TRBV6-1 and TRBJ2-1; unclear D gene. CDR1 and CDR2 (germline): MNHNS, SASEGT. The V gene lost 2 bases and the J gene lost 10 bases, with 12 bases spanning the gap. The CDR3 runs to 13 residues.